Sequencing of this T cell receptor beta chain was carried out in a study of T cells in Graves' hyperthyroidism and ophthalmopathy. Across the whole study: At initial diagnosis, before any treatment had begun, peripheral blood was obtained.

RNA transcripts gave rise to amplified TCR beta CDR3 regions. The primer set for the first-round RT-PCR of the TCR CDR3 was HTBI. TCRdb re-called the multiplex PCR reads with MiXCR, one entry per CDR3 protein. The sample consists of around 350,000 distinct CDR3 sequences, roughly 19% of them appearing once. CDR1 and CDR2 (germline): DFQATT, SNEGSKA (reference sequence). This CDR3 has 14 residues. This clonotype has ten or more counts. One end of the junction is discordant with germline, which a read error may explain. PBMCs stemmed from about 9.5 ml fresh peripheral blood. The chain employs TRBV20-1 and TRBJ1-5; perhaps TRBD1 as D (6 bases). The receptor was isolated from a woman in her late teens or twenties with Graves' hyperthyroidism. Sequencing was carried out using blood. The CDR3 DNA is TGCAGTGCTGTGGACAGAGATAGCAATCAACCCCAGCATTTT. This translates into CSAVDRDSNQPQHF.